This passage covers 18 T cell receptor beta chains from one sample sequenced in a study of T cell changes during pregnancy in multiple sclerosis. Here immunoSEQ multiplex PCR was the method, and the copy in TCRdb shows in-frame clones only, minus some. In the table there are 65,000 to 95,000 clones, approximately 90% of which are singletons. Sequencing was performed on peripheral blood, taken before pregnancy. Source of these receptors: a female donor with multiple sclerosis, enrolled in a pregnancy study.

This chain links TRBV2 with TRBJ1-1; TRBD1 might be the D (6 bases). The V end lost 8 bases, the J end lost 6 bases, and 16 bases lay between the germline ends. From germline, CDR1 is SNHLY and CDR2 FYNNEI. This CDR3 has 13 amino acids. CDR3 loop: CASGGAWAAEAFF. CDR3 nucleotides: TGTGCCAGCGGGGGGGCATGGGCGGCTGAAGCTTTCTTT.

In nucleotides, the CDR3 is TGCGCCAGCAGCTTCCGGGACAGTAATGAAAAACTGTTTTTT. Protein product: CASSFRDSNEKLFF. This sequence joins TRBV5-1 and TRBJ1-4; 7 bases fit TRBD1. From germline, CDR1 is SGHRS and CDR2 YFSETQ. The CDR3 runs 14 residues. Trimming at V came to 2 bases and at J to 4 bases, leaving 2 bases not matched to a gene.

A note on this clone: Other DNA sequences from this sample encode an identical CDR3 as well. The chain combines TRBV11-2 with TRBJ2-7; D unclear. The germline V gene encodes CDR1 SGHAT and CDR2 FQNNGV. This CDR3 is built from 11 residues. V was trimmed by 2 bases and J by 3 bases, leaving 2 bases between them. The CDR3 region has the DNA TGTGCCAGCAGCTTATACTACGAGCAGTACTTC. Translation: CASSLYYEQYF.

This sequence joins TRBV7-2 and TRBJ2-1; 8 nucleotides agree with TRBD2. This CDR3 has 13 amino acids. The germline gives CDR1 SGHTA, CDR2 FQGNSA. V shed 5 bases, J shed 6 bases, and the junction held 3 bases outside the gene matches. CDR3 in DNA: TGTGCCAGCAGCCTACTAGCGGTCAATGAGCAGTTCTTC. Residues: CASSLLAVNEQFF.

The rearrangement links TRBV2 to TRBJ2-2; 11 positions match TRBD2. Looked up from germline, CDR1 is SNHLY and CDR2 is FYNNEI. With 3 bases clipped from V and 5 bases from J, the junction kept 2 bases outside the gene matches. The length of the CDR3 is 15 residues. CDR3 sequence reads: CASSESSGGTGELFF. The CDR3 DNA sequence: TGTGCCAGCAGTGAGTCTAGCGGGGGGACCGGGGAGCTGTTTTTT.

CDR3 nucleotides: TGTGCCCGCTCAGAGCCGGGACAGGGGGCTAAGGCAGGTCAGCCCCAGCATTTT. Its protein is CARSEPGQGAKAGQPQHF. The rearrangement uses TRBV21-1 and TRBJ1-5; TRBD1 was called by the table and not checked on the DNA. TRBV21-1 is deemed a pseudogene. This CDR3 is built from 18 residues.

The V call is TRBV7-8, the J call TRBJ1-1, with D perhaps TRBD1 (6 bases). Germline V gives CDR1 SGHVS, CDR2 FQNEAQ. The length of the CDR3 is 15 residues. The V end was cut by 4 bases, the J end by 0 bases, with 12 bases between. CDR3 residues: CASSSRTVMNTEAFF. The CDR3 DNA reads as TGTGCCAGCAGCTCCCGGACAGTTATGAACACTGAAGCTTTCTTT.

The chain links TRBV6-5 to TRBJ1-1; TRBD1 is a possible D gene (6 bases). The CDR3 contains 14 residues. Germline CDR1 MNHEY, CDR2 SVGAGI. V was shortened by 6 bases and J by 1 base, with 12 bases between the two germline ends. CDR3: CASRSWGQNTEAFF. CDR3 nucleotide sequence: TGTGCCAGCAGGTCGTGGGGGCAGAACACTGAAGCTTTCTTT.

This sequence joins TRBV5-6 and TRBJ2-7; 7 positions agree with TRBD1. V shed 4 bases, J shed 3 bases, and the junction held 7 bases outside the gene matches. The CDR3 has 14 residues. CDR1 and CDR2 from the germline V gene are SGHDT and YYEEEE. CDR3 amino acids: CASSEGTDYYEQYF. The CDR3 DNA sequence: TGTGCCAGCAGCGAGGGGACAGACTACTACGAGCAGTACTTC.

The chain carries TRBV6-1 and TRBJ1-3, with D unresolved. V lost 3 bases and J 0 bases, leaving 12 bases between the germline ends. CDR3 length: 16 amino acids. Per germline, CDR1 MNHNS and CDR2 SASEGT. CDR3 residues: CASSDWRVNSGNTIYF. In nucleotides, the CDR3 is TGTGCCAGCAGTGACTGGAGGGTCAACTCTGGAAACACCATATATTTT.

This clone is a singleton in its sample. This chain joins TRBV5-1 and TRBJ2-2; 8 nucleotides line up with TRBD2. V dropped 2 bases and J dropped 0; count of bases not matched to a gene: 3. This CDR3 comprises 16 residues. Germline lookup yields CDR1 SGHRS and CDR2 YFSETQ. This chain's CDR3 is CASSFRGGANTGELFF. CDR3 DNA sequence: TGCGCCAGCAGCTTCCGGGGGGGTGCGAACACCGGGGAGCTGTTTTTT.

This chain connects TRBV2 to TRBJ2-5; D is uncertain. Germline CDR1 and CDR2: SNHLY and FYNNEI. V gave up 7 bases and J gave up 5 bases, with 11 bases separating them. The CDR3 consists of 12 residues. CDR3 region: CASTRVEETQYF. CDR3 nucleotide sequence: TGTGCCAGCACCCGAGTAGAGGAGACCCAGTACTTC.

The V gene is TRBV2, the J gene TRBJ1-6; 9 nucleotides agree with TRBD1. CDR1 is SNHLY, CDR2 FYNNEI, per germline. V was clipped by 7 bases and J by 0 bases; unmatched bases: 13. CDR3 length: 19 amino acids. The CDR3 DNA follows: TGTGCCAGCAAAGTGGACAGGGGAAAGACCCTCTCCTATAATTCACCCCTCCACTTT. This translates into CASKVDRGKTLSYNSPLHF.

The rearrangement joins TRBV4-1 to TRBJ2-3, with 9 bases fitting TRBD2. The length of the CDR3 is 20 residues. Unmatched junction bases numbered 16, after V lost 0 bases and J lost 3 bases. Germline CDR1 is MGHRA and CDR2 is YSYEKL. The DNA for the CDR3 is TGCGCCAGCAGCCAAGAAAACAGGTGGGCGGGTAGCGGGGGTACAGATACGCAGTATTTT. It encodes CASSQENRWAGSGGTDTQYF.

The chain employs TRBV6-4 and TRBJ2-7, with D hard to call. The CDR3 covers 11 residues. Deletions cut 8 bases from V and 2 bases from J, with 7 bases between. The V gene's germline CDR1 is MRHNA and CDR2 SNTAGT. The CDR3 sequence: CASETAYEQYF. The CDR3 DNA follows: TGTGCCAGCGAAACAGCCTACGAGCAGTACTTC.

The rearrangement links TRBV11-2 to TRBJ1-2; 12 bases match TRBD1. The J segment lost 8 bases and the V segment lost 1 base, leaving 11 bases of the junction unmatched. The CDR3 totals 17 residues. Germline CDR1 reads SGHAT; CDR2 reads FQNNGV. The CDR3 protein is CASSLVPGTGGVRGYTF. The CDR3 region has the DNA TGTGCCAGCAGCTTAGTACCCGGGACAGGGGGCGTGCGGGGCTACACCTTC.

This chain joins TRBV18 and TRBJ2-2; D not resolved. This CDR3 spans 16 amino acids. Trimming shortened V by 2 bases and J by 1 base, and 11 bases separated the two germline ends. Per germline, CDR1 KGHSH and CDR2 LQKENI. The chain's CDR3 is CASSPVGPGNTGELFF. The CDR3 bases are TGTGCCAGCTCACCAGTAGGCCCGGGGAACACCGGGGAGCTGTTTTTT.

The chain recombines TRBV27 with TRBJ2-5; possible D gene TRBD2, 5 bases. The CDR3 spans 13 residues. The germline CDR1 and CDR2 sequences are MNHEY and SMNVEV (reference sequence). V was trimmed by 5 bases and J by 7 bases, leaving 14 bases between them. The CDR3 coding sequence is TGTGCCAGCAGTCCCCGGACTGGGAGGACCCAGTACTTC. It yields the protein CASSPRTGRTQYF.